A single sample is the source of the 3 T cell receptor beta chains below, sequenced in a study of OX40 agonist ivuxolimab in advanced cancers. Produced via immunoSEQ multiplex PCR; TCRdb's table is partial and in-frame only. The table shows more than 65,000 clones, with more than 70% occurring only once. The sequencing here drew on CD4+ or CD8+ T cells sorted from blood, taken in a trial of the OX40 agonist ivuxolimab. The receptors come from an adult with an advanced solid tumor such as melanoma, head and neck, liver or kidney cancer.

The V gene is TRBV28, the J gene TRBJ2-1; D remains ambiguous. The CDR3 totals 11 residues. Germline assignment: CDR1 MDHEN and CDR2 SYDVKM. V dropped 3 bases and J dropped 8 bases, with 5 bases sitting between them. The CDR3 is CASSFRYEQFF. CDR3 sequence (DNA): TGTGCCAGCAGTTTCCGCTATGAGCAGTTCTTC.

Written as DNA, the CDR3 is TGTGCCTCCCAGCCGGGACAGTCTTCTGATGAGCAGTTCTTC. It is translated as CASQPGQSSDEQFF. The J gene is TRBJ2-1, the V gene TRBV11-3, with TRBD1 matching 7 bases. The CDR3 has 14 amino acids. Germline lookup yields CDR1 SGHNT and CDR2 YENEEA. Trimming took 11 bases from V and 8 from J; bases not matched to a gene: 15.

The J gene is TRBJ2-7, the V gene TRBV6-5, with 12 nucleotides matching TRBD2. The CDR3 consists of 15 residues. The V segment lost 2 bases and the J segment 1 base; nucleotides outside the gene matches: 0. CDR1 and CDR2 (germline): MNHEY, SVGAGI. CDR3 protein: CASSYTSGRSYEQYF. CDR3 nucleotide sequence: TGTGCCAGCAGTTACACTAGCGGGAGGTCCTACGAGCAGTACTTC.